Only a few counts were recorded for the clone carrying this TCR beta chain. V was trimmed by 8 bases and J by 4 bases, leaving 14 bases between them. Germline CDR1 and CDR2: LGHNT and FRNRAP. The CDR3 contains 14 residues. This sample was included in a study of T-cell memory formation after mild COVID-19. Background on the study: TCR clustering was largely donor specific.

A single record per CDR3 protein comes from TCRdb applying MiXCR to the 5' RACE reads. Among roughly 620,000 distinct CDR3 sequences listed, about a sixth were seen once. The sample taken for sequencing was PBMCs or a T cell subset sorted from them (not recorded which). V gene TRBV12-5 combines with J gene TRBJ2-2; TRBD1 might be the D (5 bases). This TCR was sampled from an adult woman who had mild COVID-19 (a few samples of this study predate the infection). Cell type and time point are not known. CDR3 coding DNA: TGTGCTAGTAGTCCAGGGCCGGCCACCGGGGAGCTGTTTTTT. This translates into CASSPGPATGELFF.